Listed below are T cell receptor beta chains from one sample, sequenced in a study of PD-L1 blockade in urothelial cancer. Assay used: immunoSEQ multiplex PCR; TCRdb lists only in-frame clones, some missing. Of about 74,000 clones in the sample, less than 90% were seen once. This specimen was PBMCs, taken around atezolizumab (anti-PD-L1) treatment. Receptors originate from a man aged 70 or older with urothelial cancer. CDR3s leave out the opening cysteine and the closing phenylalanine or tryptophan. Rows give clone size only sometimes, using once, few, many, or a class for an expanded clone.

J gene | clone size | V gene | CDR3 protein
TRBJ2-1 | once | TRBV6-6 | ASSPRGLAGGGEQF
TRBJ2-3 | - | TRBV7-9 | ASSLAGGRVDTQY
TRBJ2-7 | - | TRBV6-1 | ASSPAGGFYEQY
TRBJ1-5 | - | TRBV5-6 | ASSFGGASNQPQH
TRBJ2-7 | - | TRBV2 | ASSGRLAGGIDEQY
TRBJ2-1 | - | TRBV28 | ASSRGVSRAYNEQF
TRBJ1-1 | once | TRBV27 | ASRPRTGLGKNTEAF
TRBJ2-1 | - | TRBV27 | ASSLSGNSYNEQF
TRBJ2-4 | - | TRBV5-1 | ASSLESGLGNIQY
TRBJ2-7 | - | TRBV6-1 | ASSELTGRGEQY
TRBJ1-2 | - | TRBV28 | ASHEGTGLYGYT
TRBJ2-7 | - | TRBV15 | ATSRDRIAGVHEQY
TRBJ1-1 | - | TRBV6-4 | ASRFPGNQGTEAF
TRBJ2-5 | - | TRBV5-6 | ASSPPGQGGMETQY
TRBJ2-5 | - | TRBV7-9 | ASSPGGLQETQY
TRBJ2-4 | - | TRBV14 | ASSQEPAGAKNIQY
TRBJ2-1 | - | TRBV6-5 | ASRPSGITYNEQF
TRBJ2-1 | - | TRBV5-1 | ASSLTSGSYNEQF
TRBJ2-7 | - | TRBV28 | ASSPRHGVNEQY
TRBJ2-7 | - | TRBV6-6 | ASSYSRLADN
TRBJ2-7 | - | TRBV19 | ASSISTSGRASEQY
TRBJ2-2 | - | TRBV28 | AGGPTGELF
TRBJ1-1 | - | TRBV7-3 | ASSPRTGGLSAF
TRBJ2-7 | - | TRBV6-1 | ASSPDRSSYEQY
TRBJ2-7 | - | TRBV29-1 | SVLWQLPSYEQY
TRBJ1-5 | - | TRBV19 | ASSGQGAGQPQH